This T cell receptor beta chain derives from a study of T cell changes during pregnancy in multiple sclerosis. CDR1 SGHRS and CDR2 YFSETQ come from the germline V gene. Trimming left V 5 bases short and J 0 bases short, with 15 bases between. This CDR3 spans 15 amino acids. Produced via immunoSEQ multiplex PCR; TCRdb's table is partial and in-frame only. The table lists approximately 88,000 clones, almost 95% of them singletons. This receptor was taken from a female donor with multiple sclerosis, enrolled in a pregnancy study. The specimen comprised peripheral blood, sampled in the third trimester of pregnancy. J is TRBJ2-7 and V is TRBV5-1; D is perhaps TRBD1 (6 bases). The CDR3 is CASSLTGFSSYEQYF. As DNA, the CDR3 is TGCGCCAGCAGTTTGACAGGATTCAGCTCCTACGAGCAGTACTTC.